Presented here are 17 T cell receptor beta chains from one specimen sequenced in a study of radiotherapy plus CTLA-4 blockade in lung cancer (dated by TCRdb to the late 2010s). Libraries were prepared through the immunoSEQ multiplex PCR assay. TCRdb re-hosts the immuneACCESS table, in-frame sequences only. Its copies lack some clones; in the studies checked, an unresolved V gene accounts for under half of them, and the cause for the rest is not known. The table for this sample lists approximately 97,000 clones; roughly four fifths of them were counted only once. The top ten hold roughly 0.85% of the sample. The sample in question was peripheral blood, obtained from a patient treated with radiotherapy plus ipilimumab. The receptor source for this set is a human donor with non-small cell lung cancer who had stable disease on radiotherapy plus ipilimumab.

This clone occurred once. The J gene is TRBJ1-6, the V gene TRBV6-5, with D maybe TRBD1 (5 bases). The V gene lost 4 bases and the J gene lost 7 bases, with 11 bases spanning the gap. Germline V gene data show CDR1 as MNHEY and CDR2 as SVGAGI. The CDR3 totals 14 residues. The CDR3 reads CASSSGTHNSPLHF. CDR3 nucleotides: TGTGCCAGCAGTTCCGGGACTCACAATTCACCCCTCCACTTT.

The chain combines TRBV27 with TRBJ1-4, with a weak D call TRBD1 (6 bases). The V end lost 6 bases, the J end lost 7 bases, and 12 bases lay between the germline ends. The CDR3 sequence is 13 residues long. Per germline, CDR1 MNHEY and CDR2 SMNVEV (reference sequence). CDR3 DNA: TGTGCCAGCAGGCGGGGGGCATCTGAAAAACTGTTTTTT. It encodes CASRRGASEKLFF.

This clone showed up just a few times. The V call is TRBV10-3, the J call TRBJ1-3, with TRBD1 as a possible D gene (5 bases). V was shortened by 6 bases and J by 0 bases, with 6 bases between the two germline ends. The CDR3 runs 13 residues. Germline V CDR1 and CDR2: ENHRY, SYGVKD. As DNA, the CDR3 is TGTGCCATCAGAGACAGCTCTGGAAACACCATATATTTT. Translating it yields CAIRDSSGNTIYF.

The V and J genes are TRBV29-1 and TRBJ2-3; no reliable D call. Trimming left V 3 bases short and J 0 bases short, with 10 bases between. The CDR3 is 14 residues long. The germline V gene encodes CDR1 SQVTM and CDR2 ANQGSEA. In DNA form, the CDR3 reads TGCAGCGTTGATGGGCAGCCTAGCACAGATACGCAGTATTTT. Protein product: CSVDGQPSTDTQYF.

V usage is TRBV19 and J usage is TRBJ1-6; 8 positions match TRBD1. After removal of 5 bases from V and 9 bases from J, the junction contained 3 bases not matched to a gene. The germline gives CDR1 LNHDA, CDR2 SQIVND (reference sequence). The CDR3 is 13 amino acids. In DNA, the CDR3 is TGTGCCAGTAGTCGACAGGGGAGTTCACCCCTCCACTTT. It specifies CASSRQGSSPLHF.

This clone was counted a single time. This chain links TRBV7-3 with TRBJ2-3; 7 positions match TRBD2. The CDR3 contains 15 residues. Germline CDR1 SGHTA, CDR2 FQGTGA. V lost 2 bases, J lost 5 bases, and 7 bases stayed unmatched. The DNA of the CDR3 is TGTGCCAGCAGCTTACAGCGGGGAGGAGTAGATACGCAGTATTTT. It is translated as CASSLQRGGVDTQYF. Using reference TRBV7-3 and TRBJ2-3 for the parts outside the CDR3, the full variable domain is GAGVSQTPSNKVTEKGKYVELRCDPISGHTALYWYRQSLGQGPEFLIYFQGTGAADDSGLPNDRFFAVRPEGSVSTLKIQRTERGDSAVYLCASSLQRGGVDTQYFGPGTRLTVL.

The rearrangement joins TRBV16 to TRBJ2-1; 7 bases are shared with TRBD2. The CDR3 is 16 residues long. Germline trimming cut 2 bases from V and 7 bases from J; bases unmatched to any gene: 11. CDR1 is KGHSY, CDR2 FQNENV, per germline. The CDR3: CASSQMREGRRNEQFF. The CDR3 DNA reads TGTGCCAGCAGCCAAATGAGGGAGGGGCGGAGAAATGAGCAGTTCTTC.

The chain combines TRBV7-8 with TRBJ1-2; TRBD1 is a possible D gene (6 bases). The CDR3 runs 16 residues. V lost 1 base and J lost 8, with 20 bases in between. Germline CDR1 reads SGHVS; CDR2 reads FQNEAQ. This chain's CDR3 is CASSLVTGSPPGGYTF. The CDR3 nucleotides are TGTGCCAGCAGCTTAGTTACAGGGTCCCCGCCGGGAGGCTACACCTTC.

The chain employs TRBV10-1 and TRBJ2-7, with D unresolved. This CDR3 comprises 13 residues. Looked up from germline, CDR1 is WNHNN and CDR2 is SYGVQD (reference sequence). Trimming cost V 2 bases and J 5 bases, with 10 bases left between them. The CDR3 here is CASSENNRNEQYF. The CDR3 nucleotides read TGCGCCAGCAGTGAGAATAACAGAAACGAGCAGTACTTC.

CDR3 region: CASSPRQGSHNEQFF. The CDR3 region has the DNA TGTGCCAGCAGCCCCCGACAGGGGTCCCACAATGAGCAGTTCTTC. This chain uses TRBV4-2 with TRBJ2-7; TRBD1 matches at 8 bases. Matching the DNA end better, TRBJ2-1 makes the J call doubtful. The CDR3 spans 15 residues. In germline, CDR1 is LGHNA, CDR2 YNFKEQ.

The chain recombines TRBV5-1 with TRBJ1-1, with 9 bases fitting TRBD1. Germline V lookup: CDR1 SGHRS, CDR2 YFSETQ. This CDR3 contains 14 residues. Trimming at V came to 2 bases and at J to 3 bases, leaving 2 bases not matched to a gene. This CDR3 is CASSLQGADTEAFF. DNA for the CDR3: TGCGCCAGCAGCTTACAGGGGGCGGACACTGAAGCTTTCTTT.

The genes are TRBV28 and TRBJ1-3; 10 nucleotides align to TRBD1. V shed 6 bases and J 2 bases; nucleotides not matched to a gene: 1. CDR1 and CDR2 (germline): MDHEN, SYDVKM. The length of the CDR3 is 14 residues. The CDR3 region is CASRGTGAGNTIYF. The CDR3 bases are TGTGCCAGCAGGGGGACAGGGGCTGGAAACACCATATATTTT.

There are a few counts of this clone. This chain uses TRBV5-5 with TRBJ2-7, with 7 bases aligning to TRBD1. There are 15 residues in the CDR3. The junction had 8 bases not matched to a gene; V was cut back by 0 bases and J by 5 bases. CDR1 and CDR2 (germline): SGHKS, YYEKEE (reference sequence). DNA for the CDR3: TGTGCCAGCAGCTTGGGACAGGGTTTCCGGAACGAGCAGTACTTC. It yields the protein CASSLGQGFRNEQYF.

The rearrangement links TRBV7-9 to TRBJ1-4; D not certain. This CDR3 contains 15 residues. V was shortened by 6 bases and J by 0 bases, with 11 bases between the two germline ends. CDR1 SEHNR and CDR2 FQNEAQ come from the germline V gene (reference sequence). CDR3 amino acids: CASRHHIATNEKLFF. The CDR3 DNA follows: TGTGCCAGCAGACACCATATTGCAACTAATGAAAAACTGTTTTTT.

The V gene is TRBV5-1, the J gene TRBJ2-1; TRBD1 aligns across 7 bases. With V trimmed by 4 bases and J by 7 bases, 5 bases remained unmatched. CDR1 is SGHRS, CDR2 YFSETQ, per germline. The CDR3 runs to 13 residues. The CDR3 sequence: CASSAQQGNEQFF. The CDR3 DNA sequence: TGCGCCAGCAGCGCCCAACAGGGGAATGAGCAGTTCTTC.

V gene TRBV7-9 combines with J gene TRBJ1-5, with D possibly being TRBD1 (5 bases). Germline CDR1 is SEHNR and CDR2 is FQNEAQ (reference sequence). V lost 2 bases and J lost 9, with 23 bases in between. The CDR3 totals 17 residues. CDR3 nucleotide sequence: TGTGCCAGCAGCTTAACGGTTGGGGGAACACACCGTATGCCCCAGCATTTT. The encoded protein is CASSLTVGGTHRMPQHF.

This chain links TRBV19 with TRBJ2-2; 8 nucleotides line up with TRBD1. Unmatched junction bases numbered 17, after V lost 7 bases and J lost 7 bases. The germline V gene encodes CDR1 LNHDA and CDR2 SQIVND (reference sequence). The CDR3 consists of 17 residues. The CDR3 region has the DNA TGTGCCAGTACCTCCCCGCCAGGACAGGGTGTAGTCGGGGAGCTGTTTTTT. Translating it yields CASTSPPGQGVVGELFF.